The entry below gives a single T cell receptor beta chain sequence along with its context. The sample originates from a study of blood T cell repertoires in COVID-19. Germline V gene sequence: CDR1 MGHRA, CDR2 YSYEKL. The CDR3 has 18 amino acids. Trimming cost V 0 bases and J 3 bases; bases outside gene matches: 7. Per the original methods: For nucleated cells, counts were estimated from reference gene primer amplification. The method was immunoSEQ multiplex PCR; TCRdb's version includes in-frame clones alone and lacks a portion of them. V, J and clone size reflect that table, while D and trimming were determined from the DNA. This table holds 210,000 or so clones, roughly 76% found once.

This receptor was identified in a human donor in a cohort sampled during active COVID-19. Material: peripheral blood. The rearrangement uses TRBV4-1 and TRBJ2-1; TRBD2 aligns across 11 bases. CDR3 in amino acids: CASSQDFPSGRRYNEQFF. CDR3 nucleotides: TGCGCCAGCAGCCAAGATTTCCCTAGCGGGAGGCGCTACAATGAGCAGTTCTTC.